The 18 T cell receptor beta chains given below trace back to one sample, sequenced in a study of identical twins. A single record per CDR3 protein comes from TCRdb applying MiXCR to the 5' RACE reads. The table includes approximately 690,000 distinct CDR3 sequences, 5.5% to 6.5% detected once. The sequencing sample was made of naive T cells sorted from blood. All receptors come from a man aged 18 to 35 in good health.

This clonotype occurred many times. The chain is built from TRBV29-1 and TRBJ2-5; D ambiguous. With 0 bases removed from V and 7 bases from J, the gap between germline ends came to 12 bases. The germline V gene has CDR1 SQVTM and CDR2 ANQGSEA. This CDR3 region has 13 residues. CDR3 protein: CSVEDLARLTQYF. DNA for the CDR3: TGCAGCGTTGAAGATCTGGCCAGGTTGACCCAGTACTTC.

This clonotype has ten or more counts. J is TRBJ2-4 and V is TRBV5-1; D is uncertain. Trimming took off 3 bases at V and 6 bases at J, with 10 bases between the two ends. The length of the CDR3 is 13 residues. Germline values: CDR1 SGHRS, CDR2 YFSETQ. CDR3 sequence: CASSSGDGNIQYF. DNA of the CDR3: TGCGCCAGCAGCTCCGGCGACGGAAACATTCAGTACTTC.

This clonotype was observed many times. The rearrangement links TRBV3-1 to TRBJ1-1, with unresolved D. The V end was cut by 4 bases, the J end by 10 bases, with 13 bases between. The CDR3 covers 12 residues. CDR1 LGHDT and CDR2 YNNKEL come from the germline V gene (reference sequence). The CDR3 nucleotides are TGTGCCAGCAGCCGGATAGAAGAGGGAGCTTTCTTT. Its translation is CASSRIEEGAFF.

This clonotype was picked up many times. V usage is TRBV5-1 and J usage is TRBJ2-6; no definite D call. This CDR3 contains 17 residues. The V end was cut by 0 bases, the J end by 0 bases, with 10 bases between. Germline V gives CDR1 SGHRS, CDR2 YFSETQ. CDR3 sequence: CASSLERTSSGANVLTF. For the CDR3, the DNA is TGCGCCAGCAGCTTGGAACGGACGAGCTCTGGGGCCAACGTCCTGACTTTC.

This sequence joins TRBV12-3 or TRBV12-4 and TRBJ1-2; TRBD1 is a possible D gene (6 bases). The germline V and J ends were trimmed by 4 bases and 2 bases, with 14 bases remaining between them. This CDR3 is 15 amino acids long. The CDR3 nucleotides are TGTGCCAGCAGTTCATCTGACAGGAGGAACTATGGCTACACCTTC. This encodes CASSSSDRRNYGYTF.

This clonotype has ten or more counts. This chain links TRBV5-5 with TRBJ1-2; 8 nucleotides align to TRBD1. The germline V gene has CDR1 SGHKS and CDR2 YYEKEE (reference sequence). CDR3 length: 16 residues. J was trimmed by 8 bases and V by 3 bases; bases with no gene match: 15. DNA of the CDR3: TGTGCCAGCAGCTCAGTAGGTGGACAGGGCGTCTGGGGCTACACCTTC. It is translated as CASSSVGGQGVWGYTF.

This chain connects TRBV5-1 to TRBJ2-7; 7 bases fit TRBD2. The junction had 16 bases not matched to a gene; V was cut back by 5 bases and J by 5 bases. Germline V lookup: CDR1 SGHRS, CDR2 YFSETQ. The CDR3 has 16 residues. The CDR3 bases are TGCGCCAGCAGGTCGCCGACGGCGGGAGAGTCCCACGAGCAGTACTTC. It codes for CASRSPTAGESHEQYF.

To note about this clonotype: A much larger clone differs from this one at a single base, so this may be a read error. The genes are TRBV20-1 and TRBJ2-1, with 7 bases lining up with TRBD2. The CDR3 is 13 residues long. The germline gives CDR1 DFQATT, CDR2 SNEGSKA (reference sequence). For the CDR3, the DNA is TGCAGTGCACCGACTAGCTCCTACAATGAGCAGTTGTTC. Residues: CSAPTSSYNEQLF.

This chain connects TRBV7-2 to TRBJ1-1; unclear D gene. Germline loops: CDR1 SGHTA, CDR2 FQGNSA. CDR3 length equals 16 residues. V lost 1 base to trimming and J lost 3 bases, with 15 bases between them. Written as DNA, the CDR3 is TGTGCCAGCAGCTTAGTATCCAGAACGGGGTACACTGAAGCTTTCTTT. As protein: CASSLVSRTGYTEAFF.

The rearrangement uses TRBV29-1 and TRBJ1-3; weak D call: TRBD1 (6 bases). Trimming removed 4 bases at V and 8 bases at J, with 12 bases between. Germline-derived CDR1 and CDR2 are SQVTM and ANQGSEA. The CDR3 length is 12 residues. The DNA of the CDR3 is TGCAGCGTTGCGCAGGGGTGGGACACCATATATTTT. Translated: CSVAQGWDTIYF.

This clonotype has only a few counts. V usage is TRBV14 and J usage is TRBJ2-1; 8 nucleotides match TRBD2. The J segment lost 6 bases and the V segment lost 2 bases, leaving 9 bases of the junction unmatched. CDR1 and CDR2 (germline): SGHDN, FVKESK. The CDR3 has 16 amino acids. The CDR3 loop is CASSQISGRGSNEQFF. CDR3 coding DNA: TGTGCCAGCAGCCAAATTTCCGGGAGGGGAAGCAATGAGCAGTTCTTC.

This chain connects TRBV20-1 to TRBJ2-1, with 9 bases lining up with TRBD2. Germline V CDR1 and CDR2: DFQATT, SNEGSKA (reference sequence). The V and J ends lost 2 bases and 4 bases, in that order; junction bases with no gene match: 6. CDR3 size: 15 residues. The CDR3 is CSARHGLAGYNEQFF. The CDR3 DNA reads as TGCAGTGCTAGACATGGCCTAGCGGGATACAATGAGCAGTTCTTC.

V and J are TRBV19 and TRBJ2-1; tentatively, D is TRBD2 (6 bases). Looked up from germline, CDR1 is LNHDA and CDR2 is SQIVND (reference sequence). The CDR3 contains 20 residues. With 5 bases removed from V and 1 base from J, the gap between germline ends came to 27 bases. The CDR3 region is CASSPPMGRSREGSYNEQFF. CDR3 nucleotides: TGTGCCAGTAGTCCCCCAATGGGGAGGTCGCGGGAAGGATCCTACAATGAGCAGTTCTTC.

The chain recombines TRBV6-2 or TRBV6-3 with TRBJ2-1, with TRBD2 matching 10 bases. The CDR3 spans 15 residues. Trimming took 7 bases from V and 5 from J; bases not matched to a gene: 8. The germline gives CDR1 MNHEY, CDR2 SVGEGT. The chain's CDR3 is CASTQSGRVDNEQFF. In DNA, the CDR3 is TGTGCCAGCACCCAGAGCGGGAGGGTTGACAATGAGCAGTTCTTC.

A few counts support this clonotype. The chain's CDR3 is CASSPSGQIYEQYF. The DNA of the CDR3 is TGTGCCAGCTCACCTTCGGGACAGATATACGAGCAGTACTTC. This chain connects TRBV18 to TRBJ2-7; 7 bases match TRBD1. The ends lost 3 bases at V and 4 bases at J; junction bases unmatched: 6. The CDR3 contains 14 residues. Germline V CDR1 and CDR2: KGHSH, LQKENI.

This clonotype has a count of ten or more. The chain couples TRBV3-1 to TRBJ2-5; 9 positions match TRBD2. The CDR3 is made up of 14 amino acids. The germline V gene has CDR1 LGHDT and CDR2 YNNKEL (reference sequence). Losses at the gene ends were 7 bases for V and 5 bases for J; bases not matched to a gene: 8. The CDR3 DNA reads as TGTGCCAGCACCCTGGGACTAGCCCAGGAGACCCAGTACTTC. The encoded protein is CASTLGLAQETQYF.

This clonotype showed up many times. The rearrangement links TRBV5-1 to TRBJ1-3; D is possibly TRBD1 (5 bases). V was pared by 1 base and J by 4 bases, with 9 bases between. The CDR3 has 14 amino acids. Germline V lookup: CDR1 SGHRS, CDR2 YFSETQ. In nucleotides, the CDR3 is TGCGCCAGCAGCTTGTGGGGGACGGGAAACACCATATATTTT. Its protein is CASSLWGTGNTIYF.

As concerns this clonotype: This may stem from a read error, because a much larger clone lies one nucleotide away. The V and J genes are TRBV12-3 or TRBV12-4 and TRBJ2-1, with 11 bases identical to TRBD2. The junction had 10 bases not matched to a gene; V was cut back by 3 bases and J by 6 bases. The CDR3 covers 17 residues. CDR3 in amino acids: CASSFRVSGRGPNEQFF. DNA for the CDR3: TGTGCCAGCAGTTTTCGGGTTAGCGGGAGGGGGCCCAATGAGCAGTTCTTC.